This T cell receptor (beta chain) comes out of a study of T cells expressing NK-cell markers. Whole-study context: Source material for TCR beta repertoires consisted of sorted CD3+CD56+NKG2C+, CD3+CD56+NKG2C- and CD3+CD56-NKG2C+ T cells.

Template switching by 5'RACE with UMIs generated the TCR beta cDNA. TCRdb reprocessed the 5' RACE reads and keeps a single row for each CDR3 protein, giving no DNA. The ten most abundant clones cover 4% to 5% of a sample with 250,000 to 300,000 distinct CDR3 sequences. A note on this clonotype: What it recognizes is unknown.

CDR3 length: 16 amino acids. Study-level points and caveats: It remained uncertain whether the expanded NKG2C+ T cell clones were specific for HCMV antigens. Top CD8+ clonotypes included the dominant CD3+CD56+NKG2C+ clonotypes in a handful of donors.

The origin of this receptor is a woman between 18 and 69 years old in good health. Input material: blood T cells: a sorted CD56 or NKG2C T cell subset, CD4+ or CD8+ T cells, or bulk PBMC T cells (not recorded which). The genes are TRBV12-3 or TRBV12-4 and TRBJ1-4; TCRdb's D call of TRBD1 is untestable without DNA. The CDR3 region is CASSFNWGRDNEKLFF.